These 10 T cell receptor beta chains share one sample of origin, sequenced in a study of blood T cell repertoires in COVID-19. Only in-frame clones appear in the TCRdb table, and some are missing; sequencing was by immunoSEQ multiplex PCR. This sample yields around 19,000 clones, of which more than 80% are seen a single time; 5% to 6.5% belongs to the top ten. Sequenced material: peripheral blood. The receptor set was obtained from a human donor in a cohort sampled during active COVID-19.

This clone was detected only a few times. CDR3 region: CASSPTSEGGELFF. The CDR3 nucleotides are TGTGCCAGCAGCCCGACTAGCGAGGGCGGGGAGCTGTTTTTT. The chain links TRBV7-9 to TRBJ2-2; 8 nucleotides match TRBD2. Unmatched junction bases numbered 6, after V lost 5 bases and J lost 7 bases. Germline CDR1 reads SEHNR; CDR2 reads FQNEAQ (reference sequence). The CDR3 has 14 residues.

This chain uses TRBV27 with TRBJ1-4, with D possibly TRBD1 on 6 matching bases. CDR1 MNHEY and CDR2 SMNVEV come from the germline V gene (reference sequence). The CDR3 has 18 residues. V was pared by 5 bases and J by 0 bases, with 19 bases between. CDR3 bases: TGTGCCAGCAGTGGGTCCGCGGGGGGCTTTGCAACTAATGAAAAACTGTTTTTT. Translated, it gives CASSGSAGGFATNEKLFF.

V gene TRBV5-4 combines with J gene TRBJ1-2; D perhaps matches TRBD1 (5 bases). The ends were cut back, 2 bases at V and 1 base at J, with 6 bases in the middle. There are 13 residues in the CDR3. Germline V lookup: CDR1 SGHNT, CDR2 YYREEE (reference sequence). CDR3 residues: CASSFQGNYGYTF. In DNA form, the CDR3 reads TGTGCCAGCAGCTTTCAGGGTAACTATGGCTACACCTTC.

The chain has TRBV6-5 and TRBJ1-1; 8 bases are a match to TRBD1. This CDR3 region has 15 residues. CDR1 MNHEY and CDR2 SVGAGI come from the germline V gene. The junction had 11 bases not matched to a gene; V was cut back by 4 bases and J by 7 bases. The CDR3 bases are TGTGCCAGCAGTTCCTCCAGGGGGCGAAGGGGTGAAGCTTTCTTT. Its translation is CASSSSRGRRGEAFF.

The V gene is TRBV20-1, the J gene TRBJ2-7; D ambiguous. The CDR3 loop spans 11 amino acids. Germline V lookup: CDR1 DFQATT, CDR2 SNEGSKA (reference sequence). Trimming left V 5 bases short and J 2 bases short, with 7 bases between. The chain's CDR3 is CSAPGTYEQYF. CDR3 nucleotides: TGCAGTGCTCCCGGTACCTACGAGCAGTACTTC.

This chain links TRBV5-1 with TRBJ2-7, with TRBD2 matching 8 bases. V trimming: 5 bases; J trimming: 4 bases; junction bases outside the gene matches: 8. This CDR3 comprises 14 residues. The V gene's germline CDR1 is SGHRS and CDR2 YFSETQ. In DNA form, the CDR3 reads TGCGCCAGCAGTTCCTCGGGGGGGAATTACGAGCAGTACTTC. Amino acid sequence: CASSSSGGNYEQYF.

V usage is TRBV9 and J usage is TRBJ1-4, with 9 bases identical to TRBD1. The germline CDR1 and CDR2 sequences are SGDLS and YYNGEE. The CDR3 consists of 16 residues. After removal of 3 bases from V and 0 bases from J, the junction contained 3 bases not matched to a gene. CDR3 residues: CASSGGQGATNEKLFF. Written as DNA, the CDR3 is TGTGCCAGCAGCGGGGGACAGGGTGCAACTAATGAAAAACTGTTTTTT.

The rearrangement uses TRBV5-4 and TRBJ2-3; the D gene is possibly TRBD2 (6 bases). The germline gives CDR1 SGHNT, CDR2 YYREEE (reference sequence). Trimming pared 1 base from V and 0 bases from J, leaving 15 bases between. The CDR3 sequence is 17 residues long. CDR3: CASSLHWTGTSTDTQYF. DNA of the CDR3: TGTGCCAGCAGCTTGCACTGGACCGGGACTAGCACAGATACGCAGTATTTT.

The rearrangement links TRBV28 to TRBJ1-2, with 8 positions matching TRBD1. V lost 6 bases, J lost 2 bases, and 14 bases stayed unmatched. Germline CDR1 and CDR2: MDHEN and SYDVKM. This CDR3 region has 17 residues. The CDR3 region is CASSPSHRDRNNYGYTF. The CDR3 DNA reads as TGTGCCAGCAGCCCTTCTCATCGGGACAGGAACAACTATGGCTACACCTTC.

V is TRBV7-8 and J is TRBJ1-6; D may be TRBD1 (6 bases). CDR1 and CDR2 from the germline V gene are SGHVS and FQNEAQ. V lost 6 bases to trimming and J lost 7 bases, with 13 bases between them. The CDR3 totals 14 residues. CDR3 in DNA: TGTGCCAGCAGTTTCCGGGGGGCGAATTCACCCCTCCACTTT. Protein sequence: CASSFRGANSPLHF. The whole variable domain, filled in from reference TRBV7-8 and TRBJ1-6, reads GAGVSQSPRYKVAKRGQDVALRCDPISGHVSLFWYQQALGQGPEFLTYFQNEAQLDKSGLPSDRFFAERPEGSVSTLKIQRTQQEDSAVYLCASSFRGANSPLHFGNGTRLTVT.